The clone carrying this T cell receptor beta chain was seen a few times. Its specificity is unknown. This record comes from a study of tumor-infiltrating lymphocytes in primary liver carcinoma. Study-wide background: There were roughly 3.65 to 7.5 million productive TCRbeta reads per sample, a yield similar across tissue types.

Points from the study as a whole: The overlap of tumor-adjacent and tumor-blood pairs was smaller than that of tumor region pairs.

Out of unsorted whole blood came the blood RNA, and germline DNA was extracted as well. With chronic HBV infection, the patients were also treatment-naive. The V gene's germline CDR1 is SEHNR and CDR2 FQNEAQ (reference sequence). The junction had 5 bases not matched to a gene; V was cut back by 6 bases and J by 1 base. This CDR3 contains 15 residues. With a constant-region primer, TCR beta cDNA was made from approximately 450 ng of total RNA. Three nested multiplex PCR rounds, a slightly modified ARM-PCR method, built the TCR beta libraries. The first two PCR rounds used TRBV1-TRBV30 primers with a Cbeta primer, 10 cycles each. Using its own MiXCR run on the multiplex PCR reads, TCRdb lists one record per CDR3 protein. The table lists 310,000 or so distinct CDR3 sequences, 58% of them singletons.

This chain connects TRBV7-9 to TRBJ2-7, with 11 bases fitting TRBD2. The receptor was isolated from a woman in her 30s with primary liver carcinoma and hepatitis B virus infection. The sequencing sample was made of peripheral blood. CDR3 loop: CASSSSSGRSYEQYF. For the CDR3, the DNA is TGTGCCAGCAGTTCATCTAGCGGGAGGTCCTACGAGCAGTACTTC.